The 17 T cell receptor beta chains reported below all come from one sample, sequenced in a study of cytomegalovirus exposure and HLA in healthy donors. Generated by immunoSEQ multiplex PCR, the TCRdb table keeps only in-frame clones and is missing some. The repertoire holds fewer than 350,000 clones, with 70% to 90% as singletons. Sequencing was performed on PBMCs. These receptors all stem from a woman between 18 and 29 years old in good health and CMV-seronegative.

V and J are TRBV7-2 and TRBJ2-4; D is unclear. From germline, CDR1 is SGHTA and CDR2 FQGNSA. There are 14 residues in the CDR3. V lost 1 base and J lost 6, with 10 bases in between. CDR3 region: CASSLDGVPNIQYF. The CDR3 bases are TGTGCCAGCAGCTTAGACGGAGTCCCAAACATTCAGTACTTC.

The chain combines TRBV30 with TRBJ2-4; 11 nucleotides agree with TRBD1. The CDR3 is 17 residues long. Germline CDR1 and CDR2: GTSNPN and SVGIG (reference sequence). With 4 bases clipped from V and 7 bases from J, the junction kept 15 bases outside the gene matches. The CDR3 DNA is TGTGCCTGGATGCCCAGGGGACAGGGGGGAGGACGTAACATTCAGTACTTC. Its protein product is CAWMPRGQGGGRNIQYF.

The V gene is TRBV19, the J gene TRBJ1-2, with 8 nucleotides matching TRBD1. Germline CDR1 reads LNHDA; CDR2 reads SQIVND (reference sequence). The CDR3 consists of 15 residues. After removal of 2 bases from V and 3 bases from J, the junction contained 5 bases not matched to a gene. The CDR3 coding sequence is TGTGCCAGTAGTATAATCGGGGACAGGTACTATGGCTACACCTTC. The encoded protein is CASSIIGDRYYGYTF.

The chain carries TRBV7-2 and TRBJ2-7, with D maybe TRBD1 (5 bases). Deletions cut 5 bases from V and 0 bases from J, with 11 bases between. Looked up from germline, CDR1 is SGHTA and CDR2 is FQGNSA. The CDR3 is 14 residues long. As DNA, the CDR3 is TGTGCCAGCAGCCCGGACAAGAGCTCCTACGAGCAGTACTTC. The encoded protein is CASSPDKSSYEQYF.

The gene calls are TRBV27 and TRBJ1-2, with D tentatively TRBD1 (5 bases). The germline V and J ends were trimmed by 1 base and 3 bases, with 15 bases remaining between them. The germline CDR1 and CDR2 sequences are MNHEY and SMNVEV (reference sequence). The CDR3 has 16 amino acids. The CDR3 loop reads CASSLLPGPKHYGYTF. The CDR3 DNA reads as TGTGCCAGCAGTTTATTGCCAGGGCCCAAGCACTATGGCTACACCTTC.

The chain uses TRBV28 and TRBJ2-2; TRBD1 is a possible D gene (6 bases). The CDR3 spans 13 residues. The germline CDR1 and CDR2 sequences are MDHEN and SYDVKM. V lost 5 bases and J lost 3, with 7 bases in between. The CDR3 DNA is TGTGCCAGCAGTACAGGGTACACCGGGGAGCTGTTTTTT. It yields the protein CASSTGYTGELFF. Drawing the rest from reference TRBV28 and TRBJ2-2, the complete variable domain is DVKVTQSSRYLVKRTGEKVFLECVQDMDHENMFWYRQDPGLGLRLIYFSYDVKMKEKGDIPEGYSVSREKKERFSLILESASTNQTSMYLCASSTGYTGELFFGEGSRLTVL.

The rearrangement joins TRBV19 to TRBJ2-7, with TRBD2 matching 9 bases. CDR1 is LNHDA and CDR2 is SQIVND in the germline V gene (reference sequence). J was trimmed by 7 bases and V by 9 bases; bases with no gene match: 13. The CDR3 extends over 14 amino acids. In nucleotides, the CDR3 is TGTGCCAGCCCTGTTGAGCGGGAGGAAAGAGAGCAGTACTTC. This codes for CASPVEREEREQYF.

A few counts support this clone. The CDR3 reads CASSFGQGPDTQYF. DNA of the CDR3: TGTGCCAGCAGTTTCGGACAGGGCCCAGATACGCAGTATTTT. V and J are TRBV27 and TRBJ2-3; 8 bases map to TRBD1. The germline V gene has CDR1 MNHEY and CDR2 SMNVEV (reference sequence). The CDR3 sequence is 14 residues long. The trim removed 3 bases at V and 4 bases at J, leaving 3 bases unmatched.

V is TRBV4-1 and J is TRBJ2-4; 10 nucleotides match TRBD1. The CDR3 runs 17 residues. After removal of 5 bases from V and 2 bases from J, the junction contained 9 bases not matched to a gene. Germline V lookup: CDR1 MGHRA, CDR2 YSYEKL. The CDR3, as DNA: TGCGCCAGCAGCGCCCAGACAGGGGGCGCTTCCAAAAACATTCAGTACTTC. It translates to CASSAQTGGASKNIQYF.

The J gene is TRBJ2-1, the V gene TRBV11-2; D unresolved. The CDR3 loop spans 13 amino acids. Germline-derived CDR1 and CDR2 are SGHAT and FQNNGV. The V end was cut by 2 bases, the J end by 6 bases, with 8 bases between. CDR3 sequence: CASSLIGGNEQFF. For the CDR3, the DNA is TGTGCCAGCAGCTTAATAGGCGGCAATGAGCAGTTCTTC.

The gene calls are TRBV10-2 and TRBJ2-7; TRBD2 might be the D (6 bases). Germline CDR1 WSHSY, CDR2 SAAADI. The CDR3 runs 13 residues. Trimming took 3 bases from V and 5 from J, leaving 11 bases between them. CDR3 coding DNA: TGCGCCAGCAGTGATCCGACTAGTAACGAGCAGTACTTC. This codes for CASSDPTSNEQYF.

Only one count was recorded for this clone. The V and J genes are TRBV5-6 and TRBJ2-6; 7 bases map to TRBD1. Germline CDR1 SGHDT, CDR2 YYEEEE. This CDR3 spans 16 amino acids. V was clipped by 4 bases and J by 0 bases; unmatched bases: 4. The CDR3 DNA follows: TGTGCCAGCAGCCCACAGGGGAGCTCTGGGGCCAACGTCCTGACTTTC. It encodes CASSPQGSSGANVLTF.

This chain links TRBV27 with TRBJ2-3; TRBD1 might be the D (6 bases). V was trimmed by 4 bases and J by 4 bases, leaving 9 bases between them. The CDR3 consists of 13 residues. Germline assignment: CDR1 MNHEY and CDR2 SMNVEV (reference sequence). The CDR3 bases are TGTGCCAGCAGTTGGGGGCCCGCAGATACGCAGTATTTT. It translates to CASSWGPADTQYF.

The V call is TRBV4-3, the J call TRBJ2-2, with TRBD2 matching over 7 bases. J lost 9 bases, V lost 4 bases, and 8 bases had no gene match. Germline CDR1 and CDR2: LGHNA and YSLEER. This CDR3 is 14 amino acids long. DNA of the CDR3: TGCGCCAGCAGCCCATCGATGACTAGCAGGGAGCTGTTTTTT. Translating it yields CASSPSMTSRELFF.

This clone occurred once. The V and J genes are TRBV5-6 and TRBJ1-3; possible D gene TRBD1, 5 bases. With 5 bases removed from V and 4 bases from J, the gap between germline ends came to 13 bases. This CDR3 spans 14 amino acids. Germline CDR1 SGHDT, CDR2 YYEEEE. The CDR3 DNA is TGTGCCAGCAGAATGGAGGGGAAAGGAAACACCATATATTTT. As protein: CASRMEGKGNTIYF.

The chain combines TRBV15 with TRBJ1-3, with D possibly being TRBD1 (6 bases). Germline V gives CDR1 LNHNV, CDR2 YYDKDF (reference sequence). V was pared by 1 base and J by 4 bases, with 11 bases between. This CDR3 is built from 15 residues. CDR3 residues: CATSRVAGAGNTIYF. The CDR3 DNA sequence: TGTGCCACCAGCAGAGTGGCAGGGGCCGGAAACACCATATATTTT.

CDR3 sequence: CASSLAGVETQYF. The DNA for the CDR3 is TGTGCCAGCAGCTTAGCGGGAGTGGAGACCCAGTACTTC. The chain carries TRBV7-8 and TRBJ2-5; a weak D match, TRBD2 (5 bases). V dropped 0 bases and J dropped 5 bases, with 7 bases sitting between them. The CDR3 has 13 residues. The germline V gene has CDR1 SGHVS and CDR2 FQNEAQ.